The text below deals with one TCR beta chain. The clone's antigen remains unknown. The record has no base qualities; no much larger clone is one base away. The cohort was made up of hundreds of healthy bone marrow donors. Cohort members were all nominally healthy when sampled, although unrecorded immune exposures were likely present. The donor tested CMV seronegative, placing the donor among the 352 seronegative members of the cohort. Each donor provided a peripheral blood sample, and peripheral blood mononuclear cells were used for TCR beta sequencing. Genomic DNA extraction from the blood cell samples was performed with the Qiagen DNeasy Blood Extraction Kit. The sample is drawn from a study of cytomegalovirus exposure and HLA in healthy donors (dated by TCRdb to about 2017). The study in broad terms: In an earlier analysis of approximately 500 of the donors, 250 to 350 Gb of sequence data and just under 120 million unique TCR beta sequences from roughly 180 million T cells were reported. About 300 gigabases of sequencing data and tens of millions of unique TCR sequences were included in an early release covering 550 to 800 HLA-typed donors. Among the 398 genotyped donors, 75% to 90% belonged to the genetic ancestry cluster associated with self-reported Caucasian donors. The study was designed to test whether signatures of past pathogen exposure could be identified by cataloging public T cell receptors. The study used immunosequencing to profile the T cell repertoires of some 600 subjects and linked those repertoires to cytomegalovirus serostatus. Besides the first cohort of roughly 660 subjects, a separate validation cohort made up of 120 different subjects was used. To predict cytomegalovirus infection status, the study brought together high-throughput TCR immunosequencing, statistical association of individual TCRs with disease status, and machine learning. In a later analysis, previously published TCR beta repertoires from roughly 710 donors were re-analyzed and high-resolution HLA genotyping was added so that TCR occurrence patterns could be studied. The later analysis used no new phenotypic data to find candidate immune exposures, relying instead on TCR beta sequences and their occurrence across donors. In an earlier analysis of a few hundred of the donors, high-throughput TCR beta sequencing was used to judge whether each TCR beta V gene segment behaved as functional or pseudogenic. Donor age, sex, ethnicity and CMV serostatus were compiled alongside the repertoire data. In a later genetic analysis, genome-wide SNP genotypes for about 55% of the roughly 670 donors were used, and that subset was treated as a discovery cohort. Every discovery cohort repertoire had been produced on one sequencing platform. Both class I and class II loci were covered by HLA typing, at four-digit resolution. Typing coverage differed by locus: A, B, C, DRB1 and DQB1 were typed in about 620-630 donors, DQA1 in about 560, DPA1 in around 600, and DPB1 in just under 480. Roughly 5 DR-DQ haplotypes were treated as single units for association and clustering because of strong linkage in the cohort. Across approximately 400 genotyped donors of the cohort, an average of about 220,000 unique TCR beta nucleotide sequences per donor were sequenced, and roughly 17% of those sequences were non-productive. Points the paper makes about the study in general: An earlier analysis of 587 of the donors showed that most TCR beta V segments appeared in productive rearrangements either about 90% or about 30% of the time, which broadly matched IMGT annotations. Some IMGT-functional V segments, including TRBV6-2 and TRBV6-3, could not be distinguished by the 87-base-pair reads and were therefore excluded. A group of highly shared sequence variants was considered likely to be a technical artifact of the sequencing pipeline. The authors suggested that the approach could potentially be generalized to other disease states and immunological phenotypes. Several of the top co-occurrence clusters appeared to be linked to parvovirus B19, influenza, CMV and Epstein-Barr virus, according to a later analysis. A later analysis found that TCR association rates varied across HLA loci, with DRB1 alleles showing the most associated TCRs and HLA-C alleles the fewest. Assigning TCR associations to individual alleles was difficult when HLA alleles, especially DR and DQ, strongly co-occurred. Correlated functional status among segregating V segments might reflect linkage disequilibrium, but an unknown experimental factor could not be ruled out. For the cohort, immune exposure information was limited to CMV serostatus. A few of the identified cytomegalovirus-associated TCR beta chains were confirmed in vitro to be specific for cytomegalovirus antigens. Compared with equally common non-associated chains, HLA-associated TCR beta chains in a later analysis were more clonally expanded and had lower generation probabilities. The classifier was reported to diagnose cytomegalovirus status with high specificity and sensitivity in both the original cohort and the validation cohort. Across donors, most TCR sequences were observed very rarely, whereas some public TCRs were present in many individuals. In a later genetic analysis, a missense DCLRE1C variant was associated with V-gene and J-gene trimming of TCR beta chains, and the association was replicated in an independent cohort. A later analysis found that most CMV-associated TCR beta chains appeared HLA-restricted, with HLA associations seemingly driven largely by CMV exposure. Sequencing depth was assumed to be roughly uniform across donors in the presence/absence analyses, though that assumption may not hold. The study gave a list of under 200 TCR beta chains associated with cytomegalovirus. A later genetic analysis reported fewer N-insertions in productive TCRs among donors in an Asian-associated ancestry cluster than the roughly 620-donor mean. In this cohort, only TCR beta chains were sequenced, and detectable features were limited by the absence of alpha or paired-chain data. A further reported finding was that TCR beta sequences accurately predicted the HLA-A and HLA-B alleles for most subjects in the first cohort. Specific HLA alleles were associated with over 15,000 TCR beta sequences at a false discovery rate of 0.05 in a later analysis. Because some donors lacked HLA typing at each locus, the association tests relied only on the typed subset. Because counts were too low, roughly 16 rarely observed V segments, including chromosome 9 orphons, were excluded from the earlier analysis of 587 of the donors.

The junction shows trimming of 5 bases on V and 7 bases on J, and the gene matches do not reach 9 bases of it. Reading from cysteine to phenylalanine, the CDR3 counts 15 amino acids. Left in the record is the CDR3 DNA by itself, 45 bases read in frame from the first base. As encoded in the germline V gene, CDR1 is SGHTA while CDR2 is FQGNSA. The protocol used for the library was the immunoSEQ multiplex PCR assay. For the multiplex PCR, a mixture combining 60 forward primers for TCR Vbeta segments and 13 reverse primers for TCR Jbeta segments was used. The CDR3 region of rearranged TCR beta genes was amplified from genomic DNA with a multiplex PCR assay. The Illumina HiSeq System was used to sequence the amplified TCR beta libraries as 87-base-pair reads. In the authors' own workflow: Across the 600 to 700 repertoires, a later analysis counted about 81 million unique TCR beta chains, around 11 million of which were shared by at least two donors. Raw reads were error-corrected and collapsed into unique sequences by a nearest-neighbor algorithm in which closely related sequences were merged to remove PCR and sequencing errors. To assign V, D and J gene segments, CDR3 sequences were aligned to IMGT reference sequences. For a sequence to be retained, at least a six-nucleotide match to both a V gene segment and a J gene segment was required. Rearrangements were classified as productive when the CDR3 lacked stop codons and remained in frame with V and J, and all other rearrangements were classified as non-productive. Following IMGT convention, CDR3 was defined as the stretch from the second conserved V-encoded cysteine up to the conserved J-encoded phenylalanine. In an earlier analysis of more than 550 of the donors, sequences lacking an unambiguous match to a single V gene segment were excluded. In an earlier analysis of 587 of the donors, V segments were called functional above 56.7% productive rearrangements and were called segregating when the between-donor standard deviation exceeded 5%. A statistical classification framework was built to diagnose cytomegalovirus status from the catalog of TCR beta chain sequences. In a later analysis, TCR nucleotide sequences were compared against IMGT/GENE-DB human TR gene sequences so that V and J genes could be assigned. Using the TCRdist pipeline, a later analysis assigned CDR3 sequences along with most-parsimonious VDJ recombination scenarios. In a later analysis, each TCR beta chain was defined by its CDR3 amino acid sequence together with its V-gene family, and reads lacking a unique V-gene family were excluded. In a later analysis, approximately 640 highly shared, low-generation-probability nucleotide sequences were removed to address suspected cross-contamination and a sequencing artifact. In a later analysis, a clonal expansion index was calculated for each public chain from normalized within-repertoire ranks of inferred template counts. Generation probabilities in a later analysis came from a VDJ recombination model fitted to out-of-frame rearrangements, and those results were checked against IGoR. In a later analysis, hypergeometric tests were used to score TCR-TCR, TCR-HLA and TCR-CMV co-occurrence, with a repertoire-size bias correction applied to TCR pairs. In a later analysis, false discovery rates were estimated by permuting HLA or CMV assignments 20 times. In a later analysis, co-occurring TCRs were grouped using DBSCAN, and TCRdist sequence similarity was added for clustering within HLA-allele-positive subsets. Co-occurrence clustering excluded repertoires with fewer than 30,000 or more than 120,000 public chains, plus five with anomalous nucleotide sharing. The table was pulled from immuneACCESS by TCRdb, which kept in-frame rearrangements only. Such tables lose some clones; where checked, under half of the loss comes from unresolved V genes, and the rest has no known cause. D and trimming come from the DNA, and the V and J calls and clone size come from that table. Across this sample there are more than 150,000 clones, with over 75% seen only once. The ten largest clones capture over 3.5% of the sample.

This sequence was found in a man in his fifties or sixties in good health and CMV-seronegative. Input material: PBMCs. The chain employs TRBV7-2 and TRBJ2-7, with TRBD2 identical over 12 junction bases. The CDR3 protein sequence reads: CASSKLAGGTGEQYF. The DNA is TGTGCCAGCAGCAAACTAGCGGGGGGCACGGGGGAGCAGTACTTC.